This TCR beta chain was captured by sequencing in a study of blood T cells in healthy people across ages. This CDR3 has 16 amino acids. Trimming at V came to 0 bases and at J to 5 bases, leaving 7 bases not matched to a gene. The germline V gene has CDR1 SGHRS and CDR2 YFSETQ. Combining a sample-barcoded 5' primer with a J-beta primer mix, a second PCR ran for roughly 7 to 11 cycles. TCRdb redid the calling of the 5' RACE reads with MiXCR, one entry per CDR3 protein. Of 1,800,000 or so distinct CDR3 sequences detected, 35% to 50% appear once; the ten largest clones hold more than 20%. The chain links TRBV5-1 to TRBJ2-3; 9 bases agree with TRBD2. Sequences were obtained from blood. The clonotype comes from a human donor in good health. The CDR3 DNA reads as TGCGCCAGCAGCTTGGAGGGCGGGGGGGTCGGAGATACGCAGTATTTT. As protein: CASSLEGGGVGDTQYF.